A selection of T cell receptor beta chains follows, all from one sample in a study of blood T cell repertoires in COVID-19. Clones were read by immunoSEQ multiplex PCR, and TCRdb kept only the in-frame ones, dropping some. The sample records nearly 45,000 clones, approximately 80% being singletons. Sequences were obtained from peripheral blood. These receptors all come from a human donor in a cohort sampled during active COVID-19. Each CDR3 is given with its conserved first and last residue. D genes are given only for firm matches. Some rows mark clone size as missing; the rest say once, few, many or name a class of expanded clone.

J: TRBJ2-2; V: TRBV19; D: TRBD2; size: NA; CDR3: CASREETGELFF; DNA: TGTGCCAGCCGGGAGGAAACCGGGGAGCTGTTTTTT
J: TRBJ2-1; V: TRBV30; D: TRBD2; size: NA; CDR3: CAWNPSGNYNEQFF; DNA: TGTGCCTGGAACCCTAGCGGGAACTACAATGAGCAGTTCTTC
J: TRBJ2-7; V: TRBV4-1; D: NA; size: NA; CDR3: CASSRSLDPYEQYF; DNA: TGCGCCAGCAGCAGGAGCCTCGATCCCTACGAGCAGTACTTC
J: TRBJ2-1; V: TRBV5-4; D: TRBD2; size: few; CDR3: CASSSSGLANPNEQFF; DNA: TGTGCCAGCAGCTCTTCGGGACTAGCGAATCCCAATGAGCAGTTCTTC
J: TRBJ2-3; V: TRBV19; D: TRBD1; size: NA; CDR3: CASSPKTGAPDTQYF; DNA: TGTGCCAGTAGTCCTAAGACAGGGGCCCCAGATACGCAGTATTTT
J: TRBJ2-5; V: TRBV15; D: TRBD1; size: once; CDR3: CATSRAWDRGETQYF; DNA: TGTGCCACCAGCAGAGCGTGGGACAGGGGCGAGACCCAGTACTTC
J: TRBJ1-3; V: TRBV6-5; D: NA; size: NA; CDR3: CASSYASGTPNTIYF; DNA: TGTGCCAGCAGTTACGCGTCCGGGACACCAAACACCATATATTTT
J: TRBJ1-5; V: TRBV28; D: NA; size: NA; CDR3: CASSLWEGSGNQPQHF; DNA: TGTGCCAGCAGTTTATGGGAAGGGAGTGGAAATCAGCCCCAGCATTTT
J: TRBJ2-3; V: TRBV23-1; D: TRBD2; size: NA; CDR3: CASSHFTGTDSELAGGGTDTQYF; DNA: TGCGCCAGCAGTCATTTCACCGGGACGGATTCCGAGCTAGCTGGCGGGGGTACAGATACGCAGTATTTT
J: TRBJ2-7; V: TRBV7-8; D: NA; size: NA; CDR3: CASSLVTSVSGLEQYF; DNA: TGTGCCAGCAGCTTAGTCACCTCGGTATCGGGTCTCGAGCAGTACTTC
J: TRBJ2-1; V: TRBV7-8; D: TRBD1; size: NA; CDR3: CASSFGQGLPQDNEQFF; DNA: TGTGCCAGCAGCTTTGGACAGGGGCTCCCCCAGGACAATGAGCAGTTCTTC
J: TRBJ1-1; V: TRBV6-5; D: NA; size: few; CDR3: CASNLREADTEAFF; DNA: TGTGCCAGCAATTTACGGGAAGCTGACACTGAAGCTTTCTTT
J: TRBJ2-2; V: TRBV10-3; D: NA; size: NA; CDR3: CAISEQTTNTGELFF; DNA: TGTGCCATCAGTGAACAGACAACGAACACCGGGGAGCTGTTTTTT
J: TRBJ2-5; V: TRBV10-3; D: NA; size: NA; CDR3: CAISESVSLAETQYF; DNA: TGTGCCATCAGTGAGTCCGTGTCACTAGCAGAGACCCAGTACTTC
J: TRBJ1-2; V: TRBV18; D: TRBD1; size: NA; CDR3: CASSPPADRDGYTF; DNA: TGTGCCAGCTCACCGCCAGCGGACAGGGACGGCTACACCTTC
J: TRBJ2-7; V: TRBV5-1; D: NA; size: few; CDR3: CASSSARWAPRNEQYF; DNA: TGCGCCAGCAGCTCGGCCAGGTGGGCGCCCCGGAACGAGCAGTACTTC
J: TRBJ2-7; V: TRBV3-1/TRBV3-2; D: TRBD2; size: NA; CDR3: CASSQVPGLGAGEQYF; DNA: TGTGCCAGCAGCCAAGTCCCGGGACTAGGAGCTGGCGAGCAGTACTTC
J: TRBJ1-5; V: TRBV6-5; D: NA; size: NA; CDR3: CASTPGGQSQPQHF; DNA: TGTGCCAGCACCCCCGGAGGGCAGAGTCAGCCCCAGCATTTT
J: TRBJ2-3; V: TRBV5-1; D: TRBD2; size: NA; CDR3: CASSSRTSGRPDTQYF; DNA: TGCGCCAGCAGCTCCCGGACTAGCGGGAGACCAGATACGCAGTATTTT
J: TRBJ1-6; V: TRBV5-1; D: NA; size: once; CDR3: CASSLAGGYNYNSPLHF; DNA: TGCGCCAGCAGCTTGGCCGGGGGGTACAACTATAATTCACCCCTCCACTTT
J: TRBJ2-3; V: TRBV7-2; D: TRBD2; size: NA; CDR3: CASSEGGSGRNTQYF; DNA: TGTGCCAGCAGCGAAGGGGGTAGCGGGAGGAATACGCAGTATTTT
J: TRBJ2-1; V: TRBV9; D: TRBD2; size: NA; CDR3: CASSVAGGMQFF; DNA: TGTGCCAGCAGCGTAGCGGGAGGAATGCAGTTCTTC
J: TRBJ2-3; V: TRBV3-1/TRBV3-2; D: TRBD2; size: NA; CDR3: CASSQKTSGRAGDTQYF; DNA: TGTGCCAGCAGCCAGAAAACTAGCGGGAGGGCCGGAGATACGCAGTATTTT
J: TRBJ2-3; V: TRBV18; D: TRBD2; size: NA; CDR3: CASSPLAGETDTQYF; DNA: TGTGCCAGCTCACCACTAGCGGGAGAGACAGATACGCAGTATTTT
J: TRBJ2-1; V: TRBV11-2; D: NA; size: NA; CDR3: CASSLIAASYNEQFF; DNA: TGTGCCAGCAGCCTTATAGCGGCTTCCTACAATGAGCAGTTCTTC
J: TRBJ2-2; V: TRBV19; D: TRBD1; size: NA; CDR3: CASSFLTGTVTGELFF; DNA: TGTGCCAGTAGTTTTTTGACAGGGACGGTCACCGGGGAGCTGTTTTTT
J: TRBJ2-1; V: TRBV7-2; D: TRBD2; size: NA; CDR3: CASSLKTGTSGGYNEQFF; DNA: TGTGCCAGCAGCTTAAAAACCGGGACTAGCGGGGGCTACAATGAGCAGTTCTTC
J: TRBJ1-5; V: TRBV28; D: NA; size: NA; CDR3: CASTLTGQPQHF; DNA: TGTGCCAGCACCCTTACGGGGCAGCCCCAGCATTTT
J: TRBJ2-7; V: TRBV19; D: TRBD1; size: NA; CDR3: CASRSGTGGMYEQYF; DNA: TGTGCCAGTAGATCCGGGACAGGGGGCATGTACGAGCAGTACTTC
J: TRBJ1-1; V: TRBV6-5; D: NA; size: once; CDR3: CASSMSGGGWTEAFF; DNA: TGTGCCAGCAGTATGAGTGGGGGAGGGTGGACTGAAGCTTTCTTT
J: TRBJ2-1; V: TRBV7-8; D: NA; size: NA; CDR3: CASSLVRGPSYNEQFF; DNA: TGTGCCAGCAGCTTAGTGCGCGGCCCATCCTACAATGAGCAGTTCTTC
J: TRBJ2-1; V: TRBV29-1; D: TRBD1; size: few; CDR3: CSGQGTRGLDNEQFF; DNA: TGCAGCGGCCAGGGGACCAGGGGGCTGGACAATGAGCAGTTCTTC
J: TRBJ2-7; V: TRBV5-4; D: TRBD2; size: NA; CDR3: CASSLGRFLSGNYEQYF; DNA: TGTGCCAGCAGCTTGGGTAGATTTTTAAGCGGGAATTACGAGCAGTACTTC
J: TRBJ2-1; V: TRBV11-2; D: TRBD2; size: NA; CDR3: CASSVTSGAYNEQFF; DNA: TGTGCCAGCAGCGTTACTAGCGGGGCCTACAATGAGCAGTTCTTC
J: TRBJ1-5; V: TRBV7-8; D: NA; size: NA; CDR3: CASSPTRGNQPQHF; DNA: TGTGCCAGCAGCCCCACTAGGGGCAATCAGCCCCAGCATTTT
J: TRBJ2-2; V: TRBV19; D: TRBD2; size: few; CDR3: CASWTSGSASNTGELFF; DNA: TGTGCCAGCTGGACTAGCGGGAGTGCGTCGAACACCGGGGAGCTGTTTTTT
J: TRBJ1-5; V: TRBV4-1; D: TRBD1; size: NA; CDR3: CASSQTGGSNQPQHF; DNA: TGCGCCAGCAGCCAAACAGGGGGTAGCAATCAGCCCCAGCATTTT
J: TRBJ2-7; V: TRBV19; D: NA; size: NA; CDR3: CASSINRLPYEQYF; DNA: TGTGCCAGTAGTATAAACAGGCTTCCCTACGAGCAGTACTTC
J: TRBJ1-4; V: TRBV9; D: NA; size: NA; CDR3: CASSAQGATNEKLFF; DNA: TGTGCCAGCAGCGCACAGGGCGCAACTAATGAAAAACTGTTTTTT
J: TRBJ1-3; V: TRBV19; D: TRBD1; size: few; CDR3: CASSPGTGRDGGNTIYF; DNA: TGTGCCAGTAGTCCCGGGACAGGGAGGGATGGAGGAAACACCATATATTTT
J: TRBJ2-7; V: TRBV30; D: TRBD2; size: NA; CDR3: CAWSGLPGLAGGIHEQYF; DNA: TGTGCCTGGAGTGGACTACCGGGACTAGCGGGAGGGATCCACGAGCAGTACTTC
J: TRBJ2-2; V: TRBV19; D: NA; size: NA; CDR3: CASSSGPGGELFF; DNA: TGTGCCAGTAGTTCTGGTCCAGGTGGGGAGCTGTTTTTT
J: TRBJ2-5; V: TRBV25-1; D: NA; size: once; CDR3: CASSEGGKETQYF; DNA: TGTGCCAGCAGTGAGGGGGGTAAAGAGACCCAGTACTTC
J: TRBJ1-6; V: TRBV9; D: TRBD1; size: few; CDR3: CASSVSGTGGDFNSPLHF; DNA: TGTGCCAGCAGCGTTAGTGGGACAGGGGGCGATTTTAATTCACCCCTCCACTTT
J: TRBJ1-1; V: TRBV10-2; D: NA; size: NA; CDR3: CASSSGGNTEAFF; DNA: TGCGCCAGCAGTTCGGGAGGGAACACTGAAGCTTTCTTT
J: TRBJ2-1; V: TRBV14; D: TRBD1; size: NA; CDR3: CASSRDRVDNEQFF; DNA: TGTGCCAGCAGCCGGGACAGGGTCGACAATGAGCAGTTCTTC
J: TRBJ2-7; V: TRBV4-2; D: TRBD1; size: NA; CDR3: CASSQDRGLGEQYF; DNA: TGTGCCAGCAGCCAAGATAGGGGGCTGGGGGAGCAGTACTTC
J: TRBJ1-5; V: TRBV6-6; D: NA; size: NA; CDR3: CASSKNMDQPQHF; DNA: TGTGCCAGCAGCAAAAACATGGATCAGCCCCAGCATTTT
J: TRBJ1-6; V: TRBV4-2; D: NA; size: NA; CDR3: CASSQDGYAGRSSPLHF; DNA: TGTGCCAGCAGCCAAGATGGGTACGCGGGTAGAAGTTCACCCCTCCACTTT
J: TRBJ2-7; V: TRBV7-9; D: TRBD1; size: NA; CDR3: CASSLQGTGAVEQYF; DNA: TGTGCCAGCAGCTTACAGGGGACAGGAGCGGTCGAGCAGTACTTC
J: TRBJ2-7; V: TRBV6-6; D: TRBD2; size: NA; CDR3: CASSGRREGPGEQYF; DNA: TGTGCCAGCAGTGGGAGGCGGGAGGGCCCGGGGGAGCAGTACTTC
J: TRBJ2-5; V: TRBV30; D: TRBD2; size: NA; CDR3: CAWSVRASGRGETQYF; DNA: TGTGCCTGGAGTGTACGGGCTAGCGGGAGAGGAGAGACCCAGTACTTC
J: TRBJ2-7; V: TRBV11-2; D: TRBD2; size: NA; CDR3: CASSPGLAGPSYEQYF; DNA: TGTGCCAGCAGCCCGGGACTAGCGGGACCGTCCTACGAGCAGTACTTC
J: TRBJ1-6; V: TRBV6-2/TRBV6-3; D: NA; size: NA; CDR3: CASSYHDESSPLHF; DNA: TGTGCCAGCAGTTACCATGATGAGAGTTCACCCCTCCACTTT
J: TRBJ2-3; V: TRBV5-1; D: NA; size: NA; CDR3: CASSALALDTQYF; DNA: TGCGCCAGCAGCGCCCTAGCGTTAGATACGCAGTATTTT
J: TRBJ1-3; V: TRBV19; D: TRBD1; size: NA; CDR3: CASSYAGGGNTIYF; DNA: TGTGCCAGTAGTTACGCAGGGGGTGGAAACACCATATATTTT
J: TRBJ2-3; V: TRBV10-3; D: TRBD1; size: few; CDR3: CATTGGGTDTQYF; DNA: TGTGCCACCACAGGGGGCGGGACAGATACGCAGTATTTT
J: TRBJ1-1; V: TRBV30; D: NA; size: NA; CDR3: CAWSEGAPEAFF; DNA: TGTGCCTGGAGTGAAGGGGCCCCTGAAGCTTTCTTT
J: TRBJ2-3; V: TRBV19; D: NA; size: once; CDR3: CASSNLLTDTQYF; DNA: TGTGCCAGTAGTAACTTGTTAACAGATACGCAGTATTTT